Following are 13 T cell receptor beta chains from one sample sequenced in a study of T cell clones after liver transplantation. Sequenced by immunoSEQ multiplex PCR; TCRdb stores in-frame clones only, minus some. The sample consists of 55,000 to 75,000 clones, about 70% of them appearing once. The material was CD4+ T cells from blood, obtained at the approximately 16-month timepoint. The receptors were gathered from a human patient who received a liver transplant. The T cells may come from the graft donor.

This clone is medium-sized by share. CDR3 in DNA: TGTGCCAGCAGCCAACAAGCGGGGGTTGGGGACTATGGCTACACCTTC. Translated: CASSQQAGVGDYGYTF. This chain uses TRBV7-9 with TRBJ1-2; possibly TRBD1 for D (5 bases). There are 16 residues in the CDR3. CDR1 is SEHNR and CDR2 is FQNEAQ in the germline V gene (reference sequence). V lost 5 bases and J lost 3, with 19 bases in between.

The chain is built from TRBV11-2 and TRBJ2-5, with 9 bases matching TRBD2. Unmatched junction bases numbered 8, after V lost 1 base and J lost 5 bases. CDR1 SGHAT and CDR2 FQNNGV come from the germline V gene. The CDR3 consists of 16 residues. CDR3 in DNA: TGTGCCAGCAGCTTAGGCTTGGCGGGGGGGCACGAGACCCAGTACTTC. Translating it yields CASSLGLAGGHETQYF.

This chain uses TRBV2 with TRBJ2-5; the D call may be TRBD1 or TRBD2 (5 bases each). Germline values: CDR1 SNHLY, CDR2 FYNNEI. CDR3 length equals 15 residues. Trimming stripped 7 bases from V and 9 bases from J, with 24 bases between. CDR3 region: CASKSSFGGLGPQYF. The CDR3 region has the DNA TGTGCCAGCAAGTCGAGCTTTGGGGGATTGGGGCCCCAGTACTTC.

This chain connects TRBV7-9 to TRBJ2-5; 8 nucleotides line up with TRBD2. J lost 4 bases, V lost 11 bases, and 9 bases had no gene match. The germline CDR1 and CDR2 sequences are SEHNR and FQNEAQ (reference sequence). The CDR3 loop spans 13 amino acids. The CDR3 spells CASRASGGETQYF. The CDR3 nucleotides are TGTGCCTCTAGGGCGAGCGGGGGAGAGACCCAGTACTTC.

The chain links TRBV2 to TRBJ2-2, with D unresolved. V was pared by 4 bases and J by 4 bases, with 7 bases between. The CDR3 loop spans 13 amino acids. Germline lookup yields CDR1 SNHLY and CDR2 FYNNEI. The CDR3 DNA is TGTGCCAGCAGTGCGGCTATCACCGGGGAGCTGTTTTTT. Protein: CASSAAITGELFF.

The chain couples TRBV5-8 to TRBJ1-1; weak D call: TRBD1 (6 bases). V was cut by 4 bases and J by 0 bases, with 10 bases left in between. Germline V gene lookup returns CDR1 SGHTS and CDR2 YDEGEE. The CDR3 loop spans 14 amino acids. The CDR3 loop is CASSQGNVNTEAFF. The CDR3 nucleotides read TGTGCCAGCAGCCAGGGGAACGTGAACACTGAAGCTTTCTTT. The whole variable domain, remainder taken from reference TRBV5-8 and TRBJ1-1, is EAGVTQSPTHLIKTRGQQATLRCSPISGHTSVYWYQQALGLGLQFLLWYDEGEERNRGNFPPRFSGRQFPNYSSELNVNALELEDSALYLCASSQGNVNTEAFFGQGTRLTVV.

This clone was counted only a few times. This CDR3 is CATLLNQGYGGYTF. The DNA for the CDR3 is TGTGCCACCCTCCTGAATCAGGGGTACGGAGGCTACACCTTC. J is TRBJ1-2 and V is TRBV28; D may be TRBD1 (6 bases). There are 14 residues in the CDR3. V lost 10 bases and J lost 8, with 23 bases in between. Looked up from germline, CDR1 is MDHEN and CDR2 is SYDVKM.

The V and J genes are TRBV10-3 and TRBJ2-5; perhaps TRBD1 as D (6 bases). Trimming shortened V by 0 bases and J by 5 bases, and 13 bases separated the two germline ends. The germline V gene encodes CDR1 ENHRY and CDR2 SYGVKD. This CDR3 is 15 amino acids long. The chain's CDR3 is CAISESRTVKETQYF. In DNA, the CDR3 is TGTGCCATCAGTGAGTCTAGGACAGTCAAGGAGACCCAGTACTTC.

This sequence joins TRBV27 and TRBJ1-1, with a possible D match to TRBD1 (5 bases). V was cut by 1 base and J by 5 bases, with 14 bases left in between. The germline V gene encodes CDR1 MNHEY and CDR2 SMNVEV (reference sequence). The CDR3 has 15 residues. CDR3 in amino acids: CASSLFSGGGTEAFF. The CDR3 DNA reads TGTGCCAGCAGTTTATTTAGTGGGGGAGGAACTGAAGCTTTCTTT.

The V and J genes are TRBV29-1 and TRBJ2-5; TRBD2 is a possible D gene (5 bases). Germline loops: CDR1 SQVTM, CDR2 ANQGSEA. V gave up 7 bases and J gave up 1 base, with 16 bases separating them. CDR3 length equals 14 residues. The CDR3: CSARGRVGQETQYF. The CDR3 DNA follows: TGCAGCGCCAGAGGGCGGGTAGGCCAAGAGACCCAGTACTTC.

In DNA, the CDR3 is TGTGCCAGCAGCTTAGCGTTGGCGGGGGGGCCCATTTACAATGAGCAGTTCTTC. This codes for CASSLALAGGPIYNEQFF. The chain uses TRBV7-2 and TRBJ2-1; 9 bases agree with TRBD2. Germline CDR1 reads SGHTA; CDR2 reads FQGNSA. The CDR3 sequence is 18 residues long. V dropped 0 bases and J dropped 4; count of bases not matched to a gene: 10. Complete variable domain (other parts from reference TRBV7-2 and TRBJ2-1): GAGVSQSPSNKVTEKGKDVELRCDPISGHTALYWYRQSLGQGLEFLIYFQGNSAPDKSGLPSDRFSAERTGGSVSTLTIQRTQQEDSAVYLCASSLALAGGPIYNEQFFGPGTRLTVL.

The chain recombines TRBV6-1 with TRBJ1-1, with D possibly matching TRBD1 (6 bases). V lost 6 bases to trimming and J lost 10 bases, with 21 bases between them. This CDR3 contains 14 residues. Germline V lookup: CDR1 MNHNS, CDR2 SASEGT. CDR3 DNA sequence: TGTGCCAGCAGCGTTGGGTTCGGGGGGGCTAGAGCTTTCTTT. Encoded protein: CASSVGFGGARAFF.

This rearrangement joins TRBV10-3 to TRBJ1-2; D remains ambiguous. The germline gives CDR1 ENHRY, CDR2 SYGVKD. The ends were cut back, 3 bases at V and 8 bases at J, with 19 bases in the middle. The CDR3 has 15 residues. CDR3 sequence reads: CAISEYLSPVNGYTF. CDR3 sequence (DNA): TGTGCCATCAGTGAATACCTCAGCCCGGTAAACGGCTACACCTTC.